This T cell receptor (beta chain) was retrieved from a study of a mutant IDH1 vaccine in newly diagnosed glioma. As for time point: week 23, last vaccination. Vaccination comprised doses that each held 300 ug of mutant IDH1 20-mer peptide, plus topical imiquimod. A note on this clone: Its antigen is as yet unknown.

Using immunoSEQ multiplex PCR, the repertoire was profiled, and TCRdb retains in-frame clones only, with some absent. The data contain roughly 76,000 clones, approximately 85% of them singletons. Unmatched junction bases numbered 8, after V lost 7 bases and J lost 5 bases. Germline V gene sequence: CDR1 MNHEY, CDR2 SVGAGI. This CDR3 has 14 residues. This sample comprised PBMCs, obtained from a glioma patient whose treatment included an IDH1 peptide vaccine. The V gene is TRBV6-5, the J gene TRBJ1-1, with 9 bases that match TRBD1. The sequence derives from a man aged 25 to 40 with glioma. Some clones in this sample may be carry-over from other donors' samples. In DNA form, the CDR3 reads TGTGCCAGCACCCCGGGGACAGGGCCAACTGAAGCTTTCTTT. This translates into CASTPGTGPTEAFF.